This T cell receptor beta chain is drawn from a study of early stage breast cancer tumors. Study-level results: Enriched TCRB sequences shared across patients were mostly commonly generated sequences. Tumors had about 2.5-fold higher T cell density and higher clonality than adjacent normal breast tissue.

V lost 4 bases and J 7 bases, leaving 15 bases between the germline ends. This CDR3 is built from 15 residues. Germline CDR1 reads SGHNT; CDR2 reads YYREEE (reference sequence). On this clone itself: Its cognate antigen is unknown.

Repertoires were generated with immunoSEQ multiplex PCR, while TCRdb's copy carries only in-frame clones and drops some. Here the sample spans about 69,000 clones, around 80% being singletons. The receptor comes from a person between 35 and 49 years old with breast cancer. The sequencing input was blood. The chain uses TRBV5-4 and TRBJ1-6; the D gene is possibly TRBD1 (6 bases). The CDR3 DNA reads TGTGCCAGCAGCCCCAGCGCAGGGGCAAATTCACCCCTCCACTTT. As protein: CASSPSAGANSPLHF.